Described below is a single T cell receptor beta chain sequence and its context. The data are from a study of human T cells and chemical hapten exposure. Overall study: Sensitization involved placing 2% DPC onto a 2 cm by 2 cm region of upper inner arm skin.

This sample's time point: patch test 1, 2 weeks after DPC sensitization. Treatment given: therapeutic diphenylcyclopropenone sensitization with weekly scalp DPC. The germline V and J ends were trimmed by 5 bases and 0 bases, with 14 bases remaining between them. Per germline, CDR1 SQVTM and CDR2 ANQGSEA. The CDR3 has 14 residues. Original processing methods: A per-sample median of 95,638 TCRs was observed, with counts ranging from about 20,000 to 750,000. TCRdb passed the RACE reads through MiXCR, listing each CDR3 protein once. What appears here as the V and J calls and clone size reflects TCRdb's work, not the paper's. The data contain some 180,000 distinct CDR3 sequences, approximately 20% of them singletons.

This TCR was recovered from a woman in her forties or fifties with alopecia areata. Some clones in this sample may be carry-over from other donors' samples. Material: whole blood, obtained in connection with sensitization to the hapten diphenylcyclopropenone (DPC). The chain is built from TRBV29-1 and TRBJ2-7; D may be TRBD2 (6 bases). The CDR3: CSVTSGLSSYEQYF. The CDR3 DNA follows: TGCAGCGTTACCAGCGGGCTCAGCTCCTACGAGCAGTACTTC.